This T cell receptor (beta chain) was captured by sequencing in a study of T cells in Graves' hyperthyroidism and ophthalmopathy. Study-wide results and limits: The model's output predicted ophthalmopathy at a median of around 6.9 months prior to onset.

Inclusion characteristics of ophthalmopathy patients comprised a Clinical Activity Score of at least 3, a NOSPECS grade of at least 4, and duration under 3 months. A patient was excluded if there was uncontrolled infection, other autoimmune disease, pregnancy or lactation. This clonotype occurred many times. Its target is not known. Amplified regions were TCR beta CDR3 sequences from RNA transcripts. HTBI primers were employed in a first-round RT-PCR of the TCR CDR3. TCRdb reprocessed the multiplex PCR reads with MiXCR, giving one entry per CDR3 protein. The sample carries about 410,000 distinct CDR3 sequences, over 12% recorded once. The CDR3 has 14 amino acids. With 0 bases clipped from V and 7 bases from J, the junction kept 5 bases outside the gene matches. Germline V gene data show CDR1 as MNHEY and CDR2 as SVGAGI.

This TCR derives from a man between 18 and 35 years old with Graves' ophthalmopathy. V is TRBV6-5 and J is TRBJ1-2, with 7 bases aligning to TRBD1. The sequenced sample consisted of blood. The CDR3 nucleotides read TGTGCCAGCAGTTACTCGGGAGGGGGCCGTGGCTACACCTTC. Its protein product is CASSYSGGGRGYTF.